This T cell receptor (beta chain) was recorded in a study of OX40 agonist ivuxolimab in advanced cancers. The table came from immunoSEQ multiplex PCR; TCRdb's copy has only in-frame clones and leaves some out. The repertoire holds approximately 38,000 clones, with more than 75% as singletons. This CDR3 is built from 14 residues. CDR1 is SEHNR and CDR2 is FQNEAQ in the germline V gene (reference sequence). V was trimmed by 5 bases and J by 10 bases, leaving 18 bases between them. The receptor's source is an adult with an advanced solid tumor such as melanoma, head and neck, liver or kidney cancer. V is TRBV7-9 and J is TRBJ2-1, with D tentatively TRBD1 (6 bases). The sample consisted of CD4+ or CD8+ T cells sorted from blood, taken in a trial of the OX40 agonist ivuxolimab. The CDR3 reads CASSGTGRTEEQFF. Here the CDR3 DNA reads TGTGCCAGCAGCGGCACCGGACGGACAGAGGAGCAGTTCTTC.